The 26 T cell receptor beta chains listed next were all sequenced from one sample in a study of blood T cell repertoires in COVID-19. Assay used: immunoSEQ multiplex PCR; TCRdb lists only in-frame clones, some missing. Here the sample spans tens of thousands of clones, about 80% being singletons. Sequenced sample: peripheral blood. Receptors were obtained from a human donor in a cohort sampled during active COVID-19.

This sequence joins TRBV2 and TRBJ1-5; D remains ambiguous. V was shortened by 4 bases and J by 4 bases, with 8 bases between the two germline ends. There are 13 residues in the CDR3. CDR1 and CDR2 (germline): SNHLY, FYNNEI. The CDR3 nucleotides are TGTGCCAGCAGTGGACAACCTAATCAGCCCCAGCATTTT. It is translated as CASSGQPNQPQHF.

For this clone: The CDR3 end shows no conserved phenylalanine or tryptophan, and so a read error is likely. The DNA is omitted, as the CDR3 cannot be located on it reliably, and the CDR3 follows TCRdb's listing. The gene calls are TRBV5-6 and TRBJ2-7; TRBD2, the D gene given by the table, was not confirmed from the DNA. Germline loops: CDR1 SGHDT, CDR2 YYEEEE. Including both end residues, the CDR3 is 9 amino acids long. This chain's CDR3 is CASSPRGWG.

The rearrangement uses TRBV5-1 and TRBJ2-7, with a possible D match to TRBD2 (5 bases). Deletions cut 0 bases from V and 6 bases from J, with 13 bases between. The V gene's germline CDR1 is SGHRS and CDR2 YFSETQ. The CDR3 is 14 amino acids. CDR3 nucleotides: TGCGCCAGCAGCTTGGATGCTAGCTACCCCGAGCAGTACTTC. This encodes CASSLDASYPEQYF.

DNA for the CDR3: TGTGCCAGCAGCGCGAGGACTTCTTCTGGCAATGAGCAGTTCTTC. It translates to CASSARTSSGNEQFF. The chain couples TRBV7-8 to TRBJ2-1, with a weak D call TRBD2 (5 bases). There are 15 residues in the CDR3. Germline values: CDR1 SGHVS, CDR2 FQNEAQ. Trimming removed 5 bases from V and 6 bases from J, with 17 bases in between.

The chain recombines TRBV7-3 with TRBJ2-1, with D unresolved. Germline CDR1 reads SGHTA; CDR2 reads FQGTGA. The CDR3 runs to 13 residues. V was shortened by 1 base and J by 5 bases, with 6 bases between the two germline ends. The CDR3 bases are TGTGCCAGCAGCTTAAGCCCTAACAATGAGCAGTTCTTC. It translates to CASSLSPNNEQFF. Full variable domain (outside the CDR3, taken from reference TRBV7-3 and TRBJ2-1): GAGVSQTPSNKVTEKGKYVELRCDPISGHTALYWYRQSLGQGPEFLIYFQGTGAADDSGLPNDRFFAVRPEGSVSTLKIQRTERGDSAVYLCASSLSPNNEQFFGPGTRLTVL.

CDR3 amino acids: CASSVDSLYEQYF. The CDR3 nucleotides are TGTGCCAGCAGCGTAGACTCCCTCTACGAGCAGTACTTC. The chain uses TRBV9 and TRBJ2-7; D is unclear. Germline V lookup: CDR1 SGDLS, CDR2 YYNGEE. The CDR3 spans 13 residues. Trimming removed 0 bases at V and 3 bases at J, with 7 bases between.

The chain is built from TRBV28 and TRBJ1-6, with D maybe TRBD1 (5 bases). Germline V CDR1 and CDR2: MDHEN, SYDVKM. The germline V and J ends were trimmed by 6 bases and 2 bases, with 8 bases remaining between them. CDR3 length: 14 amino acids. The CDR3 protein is CASRGGAYNSPLHF. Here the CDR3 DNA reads TGTGCCAGCAGGGGGGGGGCCTATAATTCACCCCTCCACTTT.

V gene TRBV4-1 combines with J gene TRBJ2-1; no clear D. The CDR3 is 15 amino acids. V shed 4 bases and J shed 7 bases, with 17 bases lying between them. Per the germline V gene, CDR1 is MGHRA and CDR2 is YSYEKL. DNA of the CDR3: TGCGCCAGCAGCCCTCCCACGGGTCGGGTGAATGAGCAGTTCTTC. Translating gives CASSPPTGRVNEQFF.

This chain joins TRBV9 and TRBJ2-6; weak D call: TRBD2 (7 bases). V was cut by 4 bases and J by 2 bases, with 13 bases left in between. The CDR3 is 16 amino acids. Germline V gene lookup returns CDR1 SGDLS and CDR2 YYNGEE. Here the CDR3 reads CASSPGEGAGANVLTF. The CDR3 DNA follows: TGTGCCAGCAGCCCAGGGGAGGGGGCTGGGGCCAACGTCCTGACTTTC.

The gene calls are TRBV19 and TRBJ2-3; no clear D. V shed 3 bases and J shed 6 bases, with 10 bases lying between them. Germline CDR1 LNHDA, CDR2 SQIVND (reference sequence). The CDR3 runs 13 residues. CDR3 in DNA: TGTGCCAGTAGTATCCCCGGTTGGGATACGCAGTATTTT. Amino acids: CASSIPGWDTQYF.

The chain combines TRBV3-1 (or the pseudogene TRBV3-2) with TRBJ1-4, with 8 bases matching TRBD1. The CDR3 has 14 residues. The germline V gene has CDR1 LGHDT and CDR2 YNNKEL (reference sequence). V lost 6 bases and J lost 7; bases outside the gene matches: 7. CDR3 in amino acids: CASRLQGAGEKLFF. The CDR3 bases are TGTGCCAGCAGACTCCAGGGGGCCGGTGAAAAACTGTTTTTT.

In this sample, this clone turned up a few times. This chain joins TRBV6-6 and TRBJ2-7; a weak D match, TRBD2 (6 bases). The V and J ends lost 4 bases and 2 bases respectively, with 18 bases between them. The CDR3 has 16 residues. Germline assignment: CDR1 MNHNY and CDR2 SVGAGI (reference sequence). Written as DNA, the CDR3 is TGTGCCAGCAGTTCCTCCCGGGCCGGAGGGGCCTACGAGCAGTACTTC. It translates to CASSSSRAGGAYEQYF.

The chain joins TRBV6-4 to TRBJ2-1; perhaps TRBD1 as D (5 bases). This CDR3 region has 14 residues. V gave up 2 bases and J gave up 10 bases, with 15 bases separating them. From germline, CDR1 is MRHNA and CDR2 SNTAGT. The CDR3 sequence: CASSDHARGQEQFF. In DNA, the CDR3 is TGTGCCAGCAGTGACCATGCTAGGGGTCAGGAGCAGTTCTTC.

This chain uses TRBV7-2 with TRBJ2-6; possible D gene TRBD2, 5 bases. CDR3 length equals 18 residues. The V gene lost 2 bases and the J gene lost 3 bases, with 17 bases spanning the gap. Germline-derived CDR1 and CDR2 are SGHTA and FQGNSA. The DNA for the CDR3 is TGTGCCAGCAGCTTATCCCGGGGAGTAGGTGGTGGGGCCAACGTCCTGACTTTC. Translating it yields CASSLSRGVGGGANVLTF.

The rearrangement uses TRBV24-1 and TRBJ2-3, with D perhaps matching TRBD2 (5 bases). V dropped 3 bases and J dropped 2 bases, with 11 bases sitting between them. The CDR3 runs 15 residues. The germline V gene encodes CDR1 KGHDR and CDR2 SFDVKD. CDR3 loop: CATSDSGPYTDTQYF. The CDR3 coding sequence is TGTGCCACCAGTGATAGCGGTCCTTACACAGATACGCAGTATTTT.

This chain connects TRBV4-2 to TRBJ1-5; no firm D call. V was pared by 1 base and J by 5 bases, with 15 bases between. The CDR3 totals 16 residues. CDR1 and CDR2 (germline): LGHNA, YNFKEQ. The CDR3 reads CASSQGFGLSHQPQHF. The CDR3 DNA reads TGTGCCAGCAGCCAAGGGTTCGGTCTGAGCCATCAGCCCCAGCATTTT.

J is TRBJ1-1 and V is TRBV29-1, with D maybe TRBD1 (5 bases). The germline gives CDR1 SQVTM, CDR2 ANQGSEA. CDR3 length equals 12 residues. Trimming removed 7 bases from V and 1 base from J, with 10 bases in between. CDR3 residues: CSAGLKNTEAFF. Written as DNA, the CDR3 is TGCAGCGCGGGACTGAAGAACACTGAAGCTTTCTTT.

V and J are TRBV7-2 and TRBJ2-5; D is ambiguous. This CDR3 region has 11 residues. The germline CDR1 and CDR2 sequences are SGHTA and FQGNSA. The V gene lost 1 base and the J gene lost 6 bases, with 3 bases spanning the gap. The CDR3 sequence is CASSLDKTQYF. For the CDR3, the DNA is TGTGCCAGCAGCTTAGATAAGACCCAGTACTTC.

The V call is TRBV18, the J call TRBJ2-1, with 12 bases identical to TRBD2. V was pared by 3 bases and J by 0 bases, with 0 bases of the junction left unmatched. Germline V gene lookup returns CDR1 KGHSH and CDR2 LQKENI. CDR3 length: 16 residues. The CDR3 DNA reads TGTGCCAGCTCACCGACTAGCGGGAGCTCCTACAATGAGCAGTTCTTC. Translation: CASSPTSGSSYNEQFF.

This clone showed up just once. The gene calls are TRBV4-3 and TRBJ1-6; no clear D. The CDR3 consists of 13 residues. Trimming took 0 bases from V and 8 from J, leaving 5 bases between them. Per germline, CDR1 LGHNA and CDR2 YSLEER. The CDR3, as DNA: TGCGCCAGCAGCCAAGATCCCGATTCACCCCTCCACTTT. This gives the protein CASSQDPDSPLHF.

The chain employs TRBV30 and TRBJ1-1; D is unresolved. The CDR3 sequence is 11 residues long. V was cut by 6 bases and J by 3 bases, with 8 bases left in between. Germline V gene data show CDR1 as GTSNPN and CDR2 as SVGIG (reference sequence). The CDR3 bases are TGTGCCTGCAGGAGGGACACTGAAGCTTTCTTT. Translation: CACRRDTEAFF.

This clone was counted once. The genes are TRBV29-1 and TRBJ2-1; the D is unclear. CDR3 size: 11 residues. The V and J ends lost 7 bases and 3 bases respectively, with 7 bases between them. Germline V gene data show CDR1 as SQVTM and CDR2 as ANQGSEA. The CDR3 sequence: CSAPGYNEQFF. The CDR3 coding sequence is TGCAGCGCCCCGGGCTACAATGAGCAGTTCTTC.

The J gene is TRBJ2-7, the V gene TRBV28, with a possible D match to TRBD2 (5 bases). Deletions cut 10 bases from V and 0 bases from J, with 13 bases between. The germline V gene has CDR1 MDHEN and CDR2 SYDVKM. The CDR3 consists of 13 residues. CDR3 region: CATTRASSYEQYF. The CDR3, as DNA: TGTGCCACCACGCGGGCGAGCTCCTACGAGCAGTACTTC.

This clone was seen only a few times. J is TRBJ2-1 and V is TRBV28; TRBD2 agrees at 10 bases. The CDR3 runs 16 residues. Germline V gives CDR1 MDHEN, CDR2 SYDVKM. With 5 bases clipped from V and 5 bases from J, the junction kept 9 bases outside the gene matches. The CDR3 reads CASSATTSGTHNEQFF. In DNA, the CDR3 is TGTGCCAGCAGTGCGACTACTAGCGGGACACACAATGAGCAGTTCTTC.

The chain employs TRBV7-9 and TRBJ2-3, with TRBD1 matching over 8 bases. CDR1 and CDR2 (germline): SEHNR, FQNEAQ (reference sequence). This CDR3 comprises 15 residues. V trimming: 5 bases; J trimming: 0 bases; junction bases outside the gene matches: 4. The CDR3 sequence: CASSRQGISTDTQYF. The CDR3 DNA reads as TGTGCCAGCAGCCGACAGGGGATTAGCACAGATACGCAGTATTTT.

The CDR3 here is CASARQEAQTKNIQYF. The CDR3 DNA is TGTGCCAGCGCCCGACAGGAAGCGCAAACTAAAAACATTCAGTACTTC. This sequence joins TRBV21-1 and TRBJ2-4; the table's D call of TRBD1 was not tested on the DNA. TRBV21-1 is a known pseudogene. The CDR3 length is 16 residues.